This T cell receptor (beta chain) was captured by sequencing in a study of T cell repertoires in ileal Crohn's disease. At the level of the study: About half received postoperative treatment, some ten with thiopurines and about 20 anti-TNF.

The V and J ends lost 10 bases and 6 bases, in that order; junction bases with no gene match: 9. CDR3 length equals 13 residues. Germline lookup yields CDR1 SGHTA and CDR2 FQGNSA. Study findings and constraints: All patients with clonality above 26.8% had endoscopic recurrence. Clonal expansions were more frequent in active smokers than non-smokers at surgery.

Only in-frame clones appear in the TCRdb table, and some are missing; sequencing was by immunoSEQ multiplex PCR. The sample carries fewer than 3,000 clones, under 80% recorded once. On this clone: Its specificity is unknown.

This sequence originates from an adult with Crohn's disease. The specimen sequenced was ileal tissue. This chain uses TRBV7-2 with TRBJ1-5; 7 nucleotides line up with TRBD1. CDR3 nucleotide sequence: TGTGCCACCAACAGGGGAACAGGTCAGCCCCAGCATTTT. It is translated as CATNRGTGQPQHF.